This T cell receptor beta chain originates from a study of Ad26.COV2.S vaccination and SARS-CoV-2 variants. The protocol was immunoSEQ multiplex PCR, while the TCRdb copy is restricted to in-frame clones and leaves out a portion. The table includes some 480,000 clones, 70% to 90% detected once. Indicated treatment: about 20 received Ad26.COV2.S at low or high dose, single or two shots; about five received placebo; per-sample allocation not given. Each sample was drawn 63 days after the first injection (of vaccine or placebo). This person who donated was an adult of 18-55 years in Boston. This CDR3 is built from 16 residues. From germline, CDR1 is SGDLS and CDR2 YYNGEE. Trimming took 0 bases from V and 9 from J, leaving 19 bases between them.

The chain is built from TRBV9 and TRBJ2-1; tentatively, D is TRBD2 (5 bases). The TCR originated in a person aged 18 to 59 who received the Ad26.COV2.S COVID-19 vaccine or a placebo. Sequencing used peripheral blood, obtained in a trial of Ad26.COV2.S vaccine versus placebo. The CDR3 here is CASSVDAGPPRGEQFF. DNA for the CDR3: TGTGCCAGCAGCGTAGATGCGGGCCCTCCTCGGGGTGAGCAGTTCTTC.